This T cell receptor beta chain was observed in a study of blood T cell repertoires in COVID-19. A Seattle source enrolled patients during active infection and followed them longitudinally. The CDR3 has 16 residues. Clones were read by immunoSEQ multiplex PCR, and TCRdb kept only the in-frame ones, dropping some. The sample records around 250,000 clones, 90% being singletons. This receptor was obtained from a woman aged 55-70 years with COVID-19, enrolled during active disease. The chain is built from TRBV12-2 and TRBJ1-5. TRBV12-2 is labeled a pseudogene. Source material: peripheral blood. Here the CDR3 DNA reads TGTGCAAGTCGCTTAGAAGCGGGAAATCAGGGGCAGCCCCAGCATTTT. Protein: CASRLEAGNQGQPQHF.